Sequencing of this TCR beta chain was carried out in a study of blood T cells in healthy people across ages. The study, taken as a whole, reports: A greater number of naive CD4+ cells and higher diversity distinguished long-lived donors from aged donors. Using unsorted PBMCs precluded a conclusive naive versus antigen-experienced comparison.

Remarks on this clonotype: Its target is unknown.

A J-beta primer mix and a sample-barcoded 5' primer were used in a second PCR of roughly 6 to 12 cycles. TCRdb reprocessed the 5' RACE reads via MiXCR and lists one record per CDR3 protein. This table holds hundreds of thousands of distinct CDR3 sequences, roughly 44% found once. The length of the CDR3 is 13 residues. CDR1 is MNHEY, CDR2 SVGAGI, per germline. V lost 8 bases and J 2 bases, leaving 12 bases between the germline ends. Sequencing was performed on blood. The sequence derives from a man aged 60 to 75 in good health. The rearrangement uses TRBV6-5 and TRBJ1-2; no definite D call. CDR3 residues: CASGRGKNYGYTF. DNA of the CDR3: TGTGCCAGCGGGCGGGGAAAGAACTATGGCTACACCTTC.